This paragraph reports one T cell receptor beta chain. Its antigen is unidentified. At one of its ends the junction is not consistent with the germline gene, which may arise from a read error. Other DNA variants within this sample encode the same CDR3. Described time point: after dendritic cell vaccination, including at tumor progression/relapse. Only patients with spare fresh-frozen tumor and over two years of follow-up were included. The CDR3 length is 16 residues. Looked up from germline, CDR1 is LNHDA and CDR2 is SQIVND (reference sequence). This sample stems from a study of glioma-infiltrating T cells after dendritic cell vaccination. Turning to the study itself: Dendritic cells derived from monocytes and pulsed with autologous tumor lysate formed the vaccine.

General study points: Few patients contributed both blood and tumor specimens.

Some clones are missing from TCRdb's copy, which holds only in-frame ones; the method was immunoSEQ multiplex PCR. The table lists 60,000 or so clones, roughly 86% of them singletons. The receptor's source is a human donor with glioblastoma. The rearrangement uses TRBV19 and TRBJ1-6; 7 nucleotides match TRBD1. Sequencing used blood, obtained after dendritic cell vaccination. CDR3 DNA sequence: TGTGCCAGTAGTGGACGACAGGGATCAGGCAATTCCCCCCTCCACTTT. Its protein is CASSGRQGSGNSPLHF.